A selection of T cell receptor beta chains follows, all from one sample in a study of T cell responses to AZD1222 COVID-19 vaccine. Assay: immunoSEQ multiplex PCR; the TCRdb copy retains only in-frame clones and omits some. The repertoire includes about 180,000 clones, 88% of them detected once, and approximately 0.5% sits in the top ten. The sample was peripheral blood, taken on day 0 of AZD1222 vaccination. Receptors were obtained from an adult in good health. Each CDR3 is given with its conserved first and last residue. The D gene is left open where the match is weak. Only some rows state a clone size, as once, few, many or a class for expanded clones.

v_call: TRBV4-1
cdr3_length: 17
j_call: TRBJ1-5
clone_size: -
d_call: -
cdr3_nt: TGCGCCAGCAGCCAAGAACAACAGGGAGGGGGTTATCAGCCCCAGCATTTT
cdr3_aa: CASSQEQQGGGYQPQHF

v_call: TRBV7-2
cdr3_length: 14
j_call: TRBJ1-4
clone_size: -
d_call: TRBD1
cdr3_nt: TGTGCCAGCAGCTTCCGGGACAGTAATGAAAAACTGTTTTTT
cdr3_aa: CASSFRDSNEKLFF

v_call: TRBV30
cdr3_length: 14
j_call: TRBJ2-7
clone_size: once
d_call: TRBD1
cdr3_nt: TGTGCCTGGAGTGGGGACAGGGGTCCCTACGAGCAGTACTTC
cdr3_aa: CAWSGDRGPYEQYF

v_call: TRBV19
cdr3_length: 15
j_call: TRBJ1-6
clone_size: -
d_call: -
cdr3_nt: TGTGCCAGTAGTATTGGAGGGGTAGAGAATTCACCCCTCCACTTT
cdr3_aa: CASSIGGVENSPLHF

v_call: TRBV28
cdr3_length: 15
j_call: TRBJ1-1
clone_size: -
d_call: -
cdr3_nt: TGTGCCAGCAGCTACCCGGGACGGATGAACACTGAAGCTTTCTTT
cdr3_aa: CASSYPGRMNTEAFF

v_call: TRBV20-1
cdr3_length: 11
j_call: TRBJ1-1
clone_size: -
d_call: -
cdr3_nt: TGCAGTGCTAGGGGCGGGAGTTTGGGTTTCTTT
cdr3_aa: CSARGGSLGFF

v_call: TRBV25-1
cdr3_length: 14
j_call: TRBJ1-4
clone_size: -
d_call: -
cdr3_nt: TGTGCCAGCAGTGAATCTGGGAGGGATGAAAAACTGTTTTTT
cdr3_aa: CASSESGRDEKLFF

v_call: TRBV3-1/TRBV3-2
cdr3_length: 15
j_call: TRBJ1-6
clone_size: -
d_call: -
cdr3_nt: TGTGCCAGCAGCCCCCAAACGGCAGCAAGTTCATCCCTCCACTTT
cdr3_aa: CASSPQTAASSSLHF

v_call: TRBV20-1
cdr3_length: 11
j_call: TRBJ1-1
clone_size: -
d_call: -
cdr3_nt: TGCAGTGCTAGAAGGGGTTCAGGAGCTTTCTTT
cdr3_aa: CSARRGSGAFF

v_call: TRBV6-1
cdr3_length: 11
j_call: TRBJ1-2
clone_size: -
d_call: -
cdr3_nt: TGTGCCAGCAGTGAGAACTATGGCTACACCTTC
cdr3_aa: CASSENYGYTF

v_call: TRBV27
cdr3_length: 16
j_call: TRBJ1-5
clone_size: -
d_call: -
cdr3_nt: TGTGCCAGCAGTTTAGTCGGCCCTGGGCTTGGGCAGCCCCAGCATTTT
cdr3_aa: CASSLVGPGLGQPQHF

v_call: TRBV28
cdr3_length: 13
j_call: TRBJ2-5
clone_size: -
d_call: -
cdr3_nt: TGTGCCAGCAAGCGAGGCGGTCAAGAGACCCAGTACTTC
cdr3_aa: CASKRGGQETQYF

v_call: TRBV14
cdr3_length: 15
j_call: TRBJ2-1
clone_size: -
d_call: -
cdr3_nt: TGTGCCAGCAGCCCCCTCGGCCTATCCTACAATGAGCAGTTCTTC
cdr3_aa: CASSPLGLSYNEQFF

v_call: TRBV6-6
cdr3_length: 12
j_call: TRBJ1-2
clone_size: -
d_call: TRBD1
cdr3_nt: TGTGCCAGCGGGACAGGGGTTTATGGCTACACCTTC
cdr3_aa: CASGTGVYGYTF

v_call: TRBV5-1
cdr3_length: 15
j_call: TRBJ1-1
clone_size: -
d_call: TRBD1
cdr3_nt: TGCGCCAGCAGCTTGGCACCGACAGGGCAGGTTGAAGCTTTCTTT
cdr3_aa: CASSLAPTGQVEAFF

v_call: TRBV20-1
cdr3_length: 15
j_call: TRBJ2-1
clone_size: few
d_call: TRBD2
cdr3_nt: TGCAGTGCTAGTCTCGGGACTAGCGGGAGTAATGAGCAGTTCTTC
cdr3_aa: CSASLGTSGSNEQFF

v_call: TRBV18
cdr3_length: 14
j_call: TRBJ2-6
clone_size: -
d_call: -
cdr3_nt: TGTGCCAGCTCACCCCCCAGCCACCCTAGCGTCCTGACTTTC
cdr3_aa: CASSPPSHPSVLTF

v_call: TRBV3-1/TRBV3-2
cdr3_length: 15
j_call: TRBJ1-1
clone_size: -
d_call: -
cdr3_nt: TGTGCCAGCAGCCAAGTGGTGGCGAGAAGCACTGAAGCTTTCTTT
cdr3_aa: CASSQVVARSTEAFF

v_call: TRBV9
cdr3_length: 15
j_call: TRBJ2-3
clone_size: -
d_call: TRBD2
cdr3_nt: TGTGCCAGCAGCGTAGTCGAGCGGGGGACAGATACGCAGTATTTT
cdr3_aa: CASSVVERGTDTQYF

v_call: TRBV11-2
cdr3_length: 13
j_call: TRBJ2-1
clone_size: -
d_call: -
cdr3_nt: TGTGCCAGCAGCCCCCGGGGAGGCAATGAGCAGTTCTTC
cdr3_aa: CASSPRGGNEQFF

v_call: TRBV7-9
cdr3_length: 15
j_call: TRBJ1-4
clone_size: -
d_call: -
cdr3_nt: TGTGCCAGCAGCCCCCCGACAAGAACTAATGAAAAACTGTTTTTT
cdr3_aa: CASSPPTRTNEKLFF

v_call: TRBV5-1
cdr3_length: 15
j_call: TRBJ1-4
clone_size: -
d_call: -
cdr3_nt: TGCGCCAGCAGCGTTGGGGGGACGATGGATGAAAAACTGTTTTTT
cdr3_aa: CASSVGGTMDEKLFF

v_call: TRBV3-1/TRBV3-2
cdr3_length: 14
j_call: TRBJ1-1
clone_size: -
d_call: -
cdr3_nt: TGTGCCAGCAGCCACAGGACAGAGAACACTGAAGCTTTCTTT
cdr3_aa: CASSHRTENTEAFF

v_call: TRBV14
cdr3_length: 17
j_call: TRBJ1-1
clone_size: -
d_call: -
cdr3_nt: TGTGCCAGCAGCCAAGAATGGGTTATTACAGGGCAAACTGAAGCTTTCTTT
cdr3_aa: CASSQEWVITGQTEAFF

v_call: TRBV21-1
cdr3_length: 12
j_call: TRBJ2-7
clone_size: -
d_call: -
cdr3_nt: TGTGCCTCCAGCGGGGGGGACTACGAGCAGTACTTC
cdr3_aa: CASSGGDYEQYF

v_call: TRBV7-2
cdr3_length: 15
j_call: TRBJ2-5
clone_size: -
d_call: -
cdr3_nt: TGTGCCAGCAGCTTAGACAGGGCGAACCAAGAGACCCAGTACTTC
cdr3_aa: CASSLDRANQETQYF

v_call: TRBV4-3
cdr3_length: 15
j_call: TRBJ2-3
clone_size: -
d_call: TRBD2
cdr3_nt: TGCGCCAGCAGCCCGCAGGCGGGGGGCCGGCATACGCAGTATTTT
cdr3_aa: CASSPQAGGRHTQYF

v_call: TRBV28
cdr3_length: 14
j_call: TRBJ2-5
clone_size: -
d_call: TRBD2
cdr3_nt: TGTGCCAGCAGTTTTCGGGCTAGCGGAGAGACCCAGTACTTC
cdr3_aa: CASSFRASGETQYF

v_call: TRBV7-8
cdr3_length: 17
j_call: TRBJ1-2
clone_size: -
d_call: TRBD1
cdr3_nt: TGTGCCAGCAGCGTCGGGACAGGGGGCTTCATGGTGTATGGCTACACCTTC
cdr3_aa: CASSVGTGGFMVYGYTF

v_call: TRBV7-6
cdr3_length: 14
j_call: TRBJ2-7
clone_size: -
d_call: TRBD1
cdr3_nt: TGTGCCAGCAGCACCGACAGGGGGCCCTACGAGCAGTACTTC
cdr3_aa: CASSTDRGPYEQYF

v_call: TRBV19
cdr3_length: 12
j_call: TRBJ2-7
clone_size: -
d_call: TRBD1
cdr3_nt: TGTGCCAGTAGCCGACAGGGCTACGAGCAGTACTTC
cdr3_aa: CASSRQGYEQYF

v_call: TRBV19
cdr3_length: 16
j_call: TRBJ1-5
clone_size: -
d_call: TRBD1
cdr3_nt: TGTGCCAGTAGTATTGGTAGGGGACAGCTAAGACAGCCCCAGCATTTT
cdr3_aa: CASSIGRGQLRQPQHF

v_call: TRBV6-2/TRBV6-3
cdr3_length: 17
j_call: TRBJ1-5
clone_size: -
d_call: -
cdr3_nt: TGTGCCAGCAGTTACCGTCCGGGGGTGTCGGGCAATCAGCCCCAGCATTTT
cdr3_aa: CASSYRPGVSGNQPQHF

v_call: TRBV7-2
cdr3_length: 15
j_call: TRBJ2-1
clone_size: few
d_call: -
cdr3_nt: TGTGCCAGCAGCTTAGTCTTCGGGAGCGGGAATGAGCAGTTCTTC
cdr3_aa: CASSLVFGSGNEQFF

v_call: TRBV30
cdr3_length: 14
j_call: TRBJ1-2
clone_size: few
d_call: TRBD1
cdr3_nt: TGTGCCTGGAGTTCGACAGGGGGGGACTATGGCTACACCTTC
cdr3_aa: CAWSSTGGDYGYTF

v_call: TRBV9
cdr3_length: 16
j_call: TRBJ2-5
clone_size: -
d_call: TRBD2
cdr3_nt: TGTGCCAGCAGCCGGGGACTAGCCTTGGCTGGAGAGACCCAGTACTTC
cdr3_aa: CASSRGLALAGETQYF

v_call: TRBV19
cdr3_length: 12
j_call: TRBJ2-1
clone_size: -
d_call: -
cdr3_nt: TGTGCCAGTAGATCCGCCCTCAATGAGCAGTTCTTC
cdr3_aa: CASRSALNEQFF

v_call: TRBV4-3
cdr3_length: 16
j_call: TRBJ1-2
clone_size: few
d_call: -
cdr3_nt: TGCGCCAGCAGCCAAGTCGATTGGCAGGGCGACTATGGCTACACCTTC
cdr3_aa: CASSQVDWQGDYGYTF

v_call: TRBV2
cdr3_length: 16
j_call: TRBJ2-5
clone_size: -
d_call: TRBD2
cdr3_nt: TGTGCCAGCAACCCCAGGATAGCGGGCTTCCAAGAGACCCAGTACTTC
cdr3_aa: CASNPRIAGFQETQYF

v_call: TRBV5-1
cdr3_length: 17
j_call: TRBJ1-3
clone_size: -
d_call: -
cdr3_nt: TGCGCCAGCAGCTTGGCCTCCGGGGAAGTATCCGGAAACACCATATATTTT
cdr3_aa: CASSLASGEVSGNTIYF

v_call: TRBV6-5
cdr3_length: 11
j_call: TRBJ1-1
clone_size: -
d_call: -
cdr3_nt: TGTGCCAGCAGTTCCGACACTGAAGCTTTCTTT
cdr3_aa: CASSSDTEAFF